This note documents a single T cell receptor (beta chain) sequence. This sample was included in a study of blood T cell repertoires in COVID-19. CDR3 length: 14 residues. Looked up from germline, CDR1 is LNHDA and CDR2 is SQIVND (reference sequence). J gave up 4 bases and V 5 bases, and 7 bases lay outside the gene matches. Here immunoSEQ multiplex PCR was the method, and the copy in TCRdb shows in-frame clones only, minus some. The repertoire includes about 34,000 clones, 85% to 90% of them detected once, and roughly 13% sits in the top ten. This TCR came from a man between 65 and 79 years old with active COVID-19. Material: peripheral blood. The chain uses TRBV19 and TRBJ1-2; 7 positions agree with TRBD1. As DNA, the CDR3 is TGTGCCAGTAGTTCCTCCGGGACAGCCTATGGCTACACCTTC. This gives the protein CASSSSGTAYGYTF.